Following are 27 T cell receptor beta chains from one sample sequenced in a study of metastatic and nonmetastatic thyroid tumors (dated by TCRdb to between 2020 and 2021). The library was prepared using PCR. Sequencing relied on an Illumina HiSeq 4000. TCRdb ran its own pipeline on the public reads, namely fastp trimming at Q25 and MiXCR clone calling, and kept in-frame beta chains. A total of approximately 9,000 clones appear in this sample, approximately 40% of them only once. The ten largest clonotypes hold 20% to 25% of the sample. Before undergoing thyroid surgery, none of the patients had been given any kind of treatment. The sample comprised tumor tissue. These receptors were obtained from a female donor with papillary thyroid cancer or a benign thyroid nodule (not recorded which). Some clones in this sample may be carry-over from other donors' samples.

The rearrangement joins TRBV6-5 to TRBJ1-2; D perhaps matches TRBD1 (5 bases). Germline V gives CDR1 MNHEY, CDR2 SVGAGI. Trimming cost V 3 bases and J 2 bases, with 10 bases left between them. The CDR3 sequence is 14 residues long. The CDR3 DNA follows: TGTGCCAGCAGTTATCGGGCAGGGAACTATGGCTACACCTTC. It is translated as CASSYRAGNYGYTF.

This clone was found a few times. The chain links TRBV15 to TRBJ1-2; TRBD1 might be the D (5 bases). The CDR3 totals 14 residues. Germline loops: CDR1 LNHNV, CDR2 YYDKDF (reference sequence). V gave up 1 base and J gave up 8 bases, with 14 bases separating them. CDR3 region: CATSRGTREGGYTF. The CDR3, as DNA: TGTGCCACCAGCAGAGGGACAAGGGAGGGAGGCTACACCTTC.

The V gene is TRBV20-1, the J gene TRBJ1-5; TRBD1 is a possible D gene (6 bases). Germline V lookup: CDR1 DFQATT, CDR2 SNEGSKA (reference sequence). This CDR3 is 13 amino acids long. The ends were cut back, 7 bases at V and 4 bases at J, with 14 bases in the middle. CDR3: CSGVERGNQPQHF. CDR3 coding DNA: TGCAGTGGGGTTGAAAGGGGGAATCAGCCCCAGCATTTT.

Within the sample, this clone is medium-sized (0.01 to 0.1%). The V and J genes are TRBV20-1 and TRBJ2-7; 7 nucleotides line up with TRBD1. This CDR3 has 12 residues. CDR1 and CDR2 (germline): DFQATT, SNEGSKA (reference sequence). The V and J ends lost 3 bases and 4 bases, in that order; junction bases with no gene match: 3. The CDR3 loop reads CSARDRFYEQYF. CDR3 in DNA: TGCAGTGCTAGGGACAGGTTTTACGAGCAGTACTTC.

This clone was counted many times. The DNA is omitted, as the CDR3 cannot be located on it reliably, and the CDR3 follows TCRdb's listing. This chain joins TRBV29-1 and TRBJ2-5; the table's D call, TRBD1, was not checked against the DNA. Including both end residues, the CDR3 is 13 amino acids long. In germline, CDR1 is SQVTM, CDR2 ANQGSEA. CDR3 sequence reads: CSVGTGIQETQHF.

The chain joins TRBV5-1 to TRBJ2-7; D not resolved. V was shortened by 0 bases and J by 4 bases, with 8 bases between the two germline ends. This CDR3 spans 13 amino acids. The V gene's germline CDR1 is SGHRS and CDR2 YFSETQ. The CDR3 nucleotides are TGCGCCAGCAGCTTGGCCGTGGGTTACGAGCAGTACTTC. It translates to CASSLAVGYEQYF.

The chain has TRBV28 and TRBJ1-1; D may be TRBD1 (6 bases). This CDR3 comprises 14 residues. Germline CDR1 and CDR2: MDHEN and SYDVKM. V was cut by 8 bases and J by 5 bases, with 18 bases left in between. As DNA, the CDR3 is TGTGCCAGCTCACGCGGCCGAGGGGGAACTGAAGCTTTCTTT. It specifies CASSRGRGGTEAFF.

This clone is medium-sized (0.01 to 0.1%) by share. This chain joins TRBV12-3 or TRBV12-4 and TRBJ2-1; 12 positions agree with TRBD1. V trimming: 6 bases; J trimming: 6 bases; junction bases outside the gene matches: 6. CDR3 size: 15 residues. The CDR3 region is CASSRDRGQLNEQFF. DNA for the CDR3: TGTGCCAGCAGCCGGGACAGGGGGCAACTCAATGAGCAGTTCTTC.

This clone was counted between two and nine times. The chain recombines TRBV28 with TRBJ2-2, with 12 positions matching TRBD2. The V and J ends lost 7 bases and 2 bases, in that order; junction bases with no gene match: 8. CDR1 and CDR2 from the germline V gene are MDHEN and SYDVKM. The CDR3 has 17 amino acids. In DNA form, the CDR3 reads TGTGCCAGCATCTCGGCTAGCGGGAGGGCCAACACCGGGGAGCTGTTTTTT. This sequence encodes CASISASGRANTGELFF.

This clone is labeled medium-sized. The V and J genes are TRBV10-2 and TRBJ1-2; maybe TRBD1 (5 bases). V lost 3 bases, J lost 7 bases, and 12 bases lay in between. The germline gives CDR1 WSHSY, CDR2 SAAADI. The CDR3 has 13 residues. CDR3 loop: CASSDKGLFGYTF. DNA of the CDR3: TGCGCCAGCAGTGACAAGGGGTTGTTTGGCTACACCTTC.

This clone showed up just once. This sequence joins TRBV5-1 and TRBJ2-7; D is possibly TRBD1 or TRBD2 (5 bases each). The CDR3 spans 13 residues. Germline assignment: CDR1 SGHRS and CDR2 YFSETQ. Trimming cost V 1 base and J 4 bases, with 9 bases left between them. Written as DNA, the CDR3 is TGCGCCAGCAGCTTGTCTTGGGGGTACGAGCAGTACTTC. Its translation: CASSLSWGYEQYF. Supplemented by reference TRBV5-1 and TRBJ2-7, the full variable domain reads KAGVTQTPRYLIKTRGQQVTLSCSPISGHRSVSWYQQTPGQGLQFLFEYFSETQRNKGNFPGRFSGRQFSNSRSEMNVSTLELGDSALYLCASSLSWGYEQYFGPGTRLTVT.

This chain uses TRBV9 with TRBJ2-7; 11 bases are a match to TRBD2. Germline trimming cut 3 bases from V and 5 bases from J; bases unmatched to any gene: 4. The CDR3 spans 14 residues. Looked up from germline, CDR1 is SGDLS and CDR2 is YYNGEE. The CDR3 here is CASSATSGSHEQYF. CDR3 nucleotide sequence: TGTGCCAGCAGCGCTACTAGCGGGAGTCACGAGCAGTACTTC.

The genes are TRBV20-1 and TRBJ1-4; D is perhaps TRBD1 (5 bases). Germline V gene data show CDR1 as DFQATT and CDR2 as SNEGSKA (reference sequence). Trimming shortened V by 0 bases and J by 8 bases, and 13 bases separated the two germline ends. The CDR3 has 14 amino acids. The CDR3 region has the DNA TGCAGTGCTAGAGATACGGGGGTAGGAGAAAAACTGTTTTTT. It translates to CSARDTGVGEKLFF.

The chain recombines TRBV28 with TRBJ1-1; 7 nucleotides match TRBD1. Germline CDR1 is MDHEN and CDR2 is SYDVKM. V was clipped by 2 bases and J by 11 bases; unmatched bases: 5. The length of the CDR3 is 12 residues. The chain's CDR3 is CASSLGQGVAFF. In nucleotides, the CDR3 is TGTGCCAGCAGTTTAGGGCAGGGGGTCGCTTTCTTT. Full variable domain (missing parts from reference TRBV28 and TRBJ1-1): DVKVTQSSRYLVKRTGEKVFLECVQDMDHENMFWYRQDPGLGLRLIYFSYDVKMKEKGDIPEGYSVSREKKERFSLILESASTNQTSMYLCASSLGQGVAFFGQGTRLTVV.

This clone was counted many times. A read error may explain this, as a much larger clone is one base away. Since the CDR3 does not end with the conserved phenylalanine or tryptophan, this likely comes from a read error. This chain links TRBV6-1 with TRBJ1-2; D is uncertain. Per the germline V gene, CDR1 is MNHNS and CDR2 is SASEGT. Deletions cut 6 bases from V and 8 bases from J, with 22 bases between. The CDR3 length is 15 residues. The CDR3 DNA reads as TGTGCCAGCAGCCACCCGCAGCCCACATGGCGAGGCTACACCCTC. It codes for CASSHPQPTWRGYTL.

V usage is TRBV5-1 and J usage is TRBJ2-7; possibly TRBD2 for D (6 bases). The CDR3 spans 14 residues. Germline loops: CDR1 SGHRS, CDR2 YFSETQ. V dropped 3 bases and J dropped 1 base, with 11 bases sitting between them. This chain's CDR3 is CASSYAGTSYEQYF. The CDR3 DNA sequence: TGCGCCAGCAGCTATGCCGGGACTTCCTACGAGCAGTACTTC. The whole variable domain, filled in from reference TRBV5-1 and TRBJ2-7, reads KAGVTQTPRYLIKTRGQQVTLSCSPISGHRSVSWYQQTPGQGLQFLFEYFSETQRNKGNFPGRFSGRQFSNSRSEMNVSTLELGDSALYLCASSYAGTSYEQYFGPGTRLTVT.

This chain uses TRBV5-1 with TRBJ2-7; D is perhaps TRBD1 (6 bases). This CDR3 region has 12 residues. The germline V gene encodes CDR1 SGHRS and CDR2 YFSETQ. The V and J ends lost 5 bases and 4 bases respectively, with 10 bases between them. For the CDR3, the DNA is TGCGCCAGCAGTATACAGGGTTACGAGCAGTACTTC. It codes for CASSIQGYEQYF.

By its share, this clone is medium-sized. This chain connects TRBV4-2 to TRBJ2-3, with D unclear. Per the germline V gene, CDR1 is LGHNA and CDR2 is YNFKEQ. V was trimmed by 1 base and J by 6 bases, leaving 11 bases between them. The CDR3 sequence is 14 residues long. Here the CDR3 DNA reads TGTGCCAGCAGCCAAGCGGGCCGATTGGATACGCAGTATTTT. Its translation is CASSQAGRLDTQYF.

In this sample, this clone turned up a few times. The chain carries TRBV7-9 and TRBJ2-7, with D maybe TRBD1 (5 bases). The germline V and J ends were trimmed by 5 bases and 7 bases, with 9 bases remaining between them. The CDR3 sequence is 11 residues long. Germline V lookup: CDR1 SEHNR, CDR2 FQNEAQ (reference sequence). CDR3 sequence (DNA): TGTGCCAGCAGCCTAGGGGCGGAGCAGTACTTC. Residues: CASSLGAEQYF.

This clone is categorized as medium-sized (0.01 to 0.1%). CDR3 in DNA: TGTGCCAGCGGGGCCCCCTCTGGAAACACCATATATTTT. Translating gives CASGAPSGNTIYF. The V gene is TRBV6-1, the J gene TRBJ1-3, with D perhaps TRBD1 (5 bases). V shed 8 bases and J shed 0 bases, with 8 bases lying between them. Germline V gene sequence: CDR1 MNHNS, CDR2 SASEGT. The CDR3 extends over 13 amino acids.

Only one count was recorded for this clone. The V and J genes are TRBV10-3 and TRBJ2-7, with D maybe TRBD1 (6 bases). Germline-derived CDR1 and CDR2 are ENHRY and SYGVKD. Trimming pared 0 bases from V and 5 bases from J, leaving 23 bases between. The CDR3 consists of 18 residues. CDR3 amino acids: CAISESGVTGSADHEQYF. The CDR3 nucleotides read TGTGCCATCAGTGAGTCCGGGGTCACAGGGAGCGCCGACCACGAGCAGTACTTC.

A few counts support this clone. In nucleotides, the CDR3 is TGTGCCAGCAGTCGGGCGGATCAGCCCCAGCATTTT. Encoded protein: CASSRADQPQHF. The chain joins TRBV6-1 to TRBJ1-5, with D unclear. V shed 5 bases and J shed 5 bases, with 7 bases lying between them. The germline gives CDR1 MNHNS, CDR2 SASEGT. There are 12 residues in the CDR3.

V and J are TRBV7-9 and TRBJ2-7; D gene unclear. The CDR3 extends over 14 amino acids. The germline gives CDR1 SEHNR, CDR2 FQNEAQ (reference sequence). Deletions cut 3 bases from V and 0 bases from J, with 9 bases between. The CDR3 nucleotides read TGTGCCAGCAGCTTTTACGGCGACTCCTACGAGCAGTACTTC. The encoded protein is CASSFYGDSYEQYF.

This clone rates as medium-sized. The rearrangement links TRBV3-1 to TRBJ2-5; 9 bases are a match to TRBD2. J lost 2 bases, V lost 6 bases, and 10 bases had no gene match. This CDR3 has 16 residues. The V gene's germline CDR1 is LGHDT and CDR2 YNNKEL (reference sequence). The CDR3 DNA reads TGTGCCAGCAGTCGTAGCGGGGGAACGGGGCAAGAGACCCAGTACTTC. Protein product: CASSRSGGTGQETQYF.

This clone is medium-sized within its sample. The chain combines TRBV7-2 with TRBJ2-4; D is perhaps TRBD2 (6 bases). The CDR3 spans 12 residues. Germline CDR1 reads SGHTA; CDR2 reads FQGNSA. V lost 1 base and J 16 bases, leaving 14 bases between the germline ends. The CDR3 region has the DNA TGTGCCAGCAGCTTAGGCGGAGGGAAAAGATACTTC. Translating gives CASSLGGGKRYF.

This clone was counted a few times. This sequence joins TRBV6-5 and TRBJ1-6; the match to TRBD1 covers 7 bases. Trimming cost V 2 bases and J 5 bases; bases outside gene matches: 0. Germline loops: CDR1 MNHEY, CDR2 SVGAGI. This CDR3 comprises 14 residues. The CDR3 DNA is TGTGCCAGCAGTTACAGGGGGCATAATTCACCCCTCCACTTT. Its protein product is CASSYRGHNSPLHF.

This chain links TRBV5-1 with TRBJ1-1; the D is unclear. Trimming removed 4 bases at V and 1 base at J, with 8 bases between. Germline assignment: CDR1 SGHRS and CDR2 YFSETQ. This CDR3 spans 13 amino acids. The CDR3 DNA follows: TGCGCCAGCAGCAAGGACGGGAACACTGAAGCTTTCTTT. It codes for CASSKDGNTEAFF.